Below, one T cell receptor beta chain is given with its context. This entry belongs to a study of control samples from healthy donors and cancer patients. Sequencing used immunoSEQ multiplex PCR; TCRdb keeps in-frame clones, though not all of them. This table holds 170,000 or so clones, approximately 95% found once. The sequence came from a man aged 18 to 29 in good health. The sample taken for sequencing was blood.

The CDR3 protein is CASSSNSGANVLTF. CDR3 nucleotides: TGCGCCAGCAGCTCTAACTCTGGGGCCAACGTCCTGACTTTC. The J gene is TRBJ2-6, the V gene TRBV5-1; D not resolved. Between the trimmed V and J ends, which lost 3 bases and 0 bases, there was a span of 4 bases. Germline V gene lookup returns CDR1 SGHRS and CDR2 YFSETQ. The CDR3 has 14 amino acids.